Sequencing of this T cell receptor (beta chain) was carried out in a study of naive and memory T cell subsets. Trimming shortened V by 2 bases and J by 5 bases, and 11 bases separated the two germline ends. This CDR3 contains 13 residues. Germline CDR1 and CDR2: DFQATT and SNEGSKA (reference sequence). The SP2 primer and nested alpha and beta constant region primers amplified ligated cDNA in four rounds. For blood and skin samples, reverse transcription used TCR alpha and beta constant primers. TCRdb re-analysed the 5' RACE reads in MiXCR, keeping a single row per CDR3 protein. Of roughly 48,000 distinct CDR3 sequences in the sample, approximately 4.5% are singletons; the top ten hold about 0.8%. The library had UMIs added by 3' ligation of an oligonucleotide to TCR cDNA. Whole-blood samples were around 2.3 ml of peripheral blood from healthy adult volunteers. Reverse transcription used DNase-treated unsorted total RNA, aiming for roughly 1 to 1000 ng.

The gene calls are TRBV20-1 and TRBJ2-3; no reliable D call. The source is a female donor in good health. CDR3 residues: CSARKGAEDTQYF. The CDR3 DNA is TGCAGTGCTAGAAAGGGTGCGGAAGATACGCAGTATTTT.